This T cell receptor beta chain was recorded in a study of T cells in Graves' hyperthyroidism and ophthalmopathy. TCR beta CDR3 sequences were amplified from RNA transcripts. Using the HTBI primer set, a first-round RT-PCR was run on the TCR CDR3. MiXCR, run by TCRdb on the multiplex PCR reads, gives a single entry per CDR3 protein. The repertoire holds hundreds of thousands of distinct CDR3 sequences, with under 45% as singletons. This clonotype has just a few counts. PBMCs were collected from an approximately 9.3 ml volume of fresh peripheral blood. Trimming removed 5 bases at V and 6 bases at J, with 7 bases between. The CDR3 covers 12 residues.

Sequencing was performed on blood. The chain is built from TRBV12-3 or TRBV12-4 and TRBJ1-4; unclear D gene. This receptor was identified in a woman in her forties with Graves' hyperthyroidism. CDR3: CASSPRHEKLFF. The DNA of the CDR3 is TGTGCCAGCAGTCCGAGACATGAAAAACTGTTTTTT.